This is a list of T cell receptor beta chains from one sample in a study of tumor and adjacent non-tumor tissue in lung cancer. TCRdb reprocessed the multiplex PCR reads via MiXCR and lists one record per CDR3 protein. The sample has about 67,000 distinct CDR3 sequences; around 80% are singletons. The sequencing sample was made of distant non-tumor lung tissue. The receptors here all came from a man aged 55 to 70 with non-small cell lung cancer. Each CDR3 is given with its conserved first and last residue. D genes are given only for firm matches. Where a row states a size, it is once, few, many or the class of an expanded clone; other rows omit it.

D: TRBD2; J: TRBJ2-1; V: TRBV6-5; size: medium-sized; DNA: TGTGCCAGCAGCACGACTAGCGGCCACTCCTACAATGAGCAGTTCTTC; CDR3: CASSTTSGHSYNEQFF
D: TRBD2; J: TRBJ2-4; V: TRBV6-5; size: -; DNA: TGTGCCAGCGCGGGAGGTCCGACTGACAATCAGTACTTC; CDR3: CASAGGPTDNQYF
D: -; J: TRBJ1-3; V: TRBV4-1; size: -; DNA: TGCGCCAGCAGCCAAGAGAGTGCCTGGACATGGGTGAACACCATATATTTT; CDR3: CASSQESAWTWVNTIYF
D: -; J: TRBJ2-1; V: TRBV11-3; size: -; DNA: TGTGCCAGCATCGAGATAGACAATGAGCAGCTCTTC; CDR3: CASIEIDNEQLF
D: TRBD1; J: TRBJ2-7; V: TRBV13; size: -; DNA: TGTACCAGGAAGGACAGGGGAAACGAGCAGTACTTC; CDR3: CTRKDRGNEQYF
D: TRBD2; J: TRBJ2-2; V: TRBV4-2; size: -; DNA: TGTGCCATCAGCCCAATAGCGGGAGGGACACGAGGGGACACCGGGGAGTTGTTTTTT; CDR3: CAISPIAGGTRGDTGELFF
D: -; J: TRBJ2-7; V: TRBV11-2; size: -; DNA: TGTGCCATCAGCTATGGGGCCGAGCAGTACTTC; CDR3: CAISYGAEQYF
D: TRBD1; J: TRBJ1-2; V: TRBV29-1; size: -; DNA: TGCAGCGGGACAGGGAACAGTGGCTACACCTTC; CDR3: CSGTGNSGYTF
D: TRBD2; J: TRBJ2-7; V: TRBV6-5; size: -; DNA: TGTGCCAGCAGTTCCCTTAGCGGGAGGGTCGAGGGCAAGCAGTACTTC; CDR3: CASSSLSGRVEGKQYF
D: TRBD1; J: TRBJ1-3; V: TRBV30; size: few; DNA: TGTGCCTGGAGTCGGGACAGGACTACCGGAAACACCATATATTTT; CDR3: CAWSRDRTTGNTIYF
D: TRBD1; J: TRBJ2-5; V: TRBV6-2/TRBV6-3; size: -; DNA: TGTGCCAGCAATTACTCGAGCATCCCGGGACAGGGACTCGAGACCCAGTACTTC; CDR3: CASNYSSIPGQGLETQYF
D: -; J: TRBJ2-1; V: TRBV5-4; size: once; DNA: TGTGCCAGCAGCTTGGCGAAACTATCCGGAAATGAGCAGTTCTTC; CDR3: CASSLAKLSGNEQFF
D: -; J: TRBJ2-7; V: TRBV4-2; size: -; DNA: TGTACCAGCAGCCCGACGCGGGGTAGGGACGGGCAGTACTTC; CDR3: CTSSPTRGRDGQYF
D: TRBD1; J: TRBJ1-1; V: TRBV29-1; size: -; DNA: TGTAGCGCCCGGGGGACAGAGACTGAAGCCTTCTTT; CDR3: CSARGTETEAFF
D: TRBD2; J: TRBJ2-1; V: TRBV20-1; size: -; DNA: TGCAGTGCAAGCCTAGCGGGAGGGTCCAATGAGCAGTTCTTC; CDR3: CSASLAGGSNEQFF
D: -; J: TRBJ1-1; V: TRBV19; size: -; DNA: TGTGCCACTACCCCGGTCCCGGGACAAACTAGGGCTGTCTTT; CDR3: CATTPVPGQTRAVF
D: TRBD1; J: TRBJ1-2; V: TRBV29-1; size: -; DNA: TGCAGTGCCGTCGGGGACAGCCATTCCTATGGCTACACCTTC; CDR3: CSAVGDSHSYGYTF
D: -; J: TRBJ1-6; V: TRBV6-5; size: -; DNA: TGTGCCAGCAGCCATCCGGGGGCGGGAAGTTCACCCCTCCACTTT; CDR3: CASSHPGAGSSPLHF
D: TRBD1; J: TRBJ2-4; V: TRBV14; size: -; DNA: TGTGCCAGGAGCCCTACAGGGGCGAACACTCAGTACTTC; CDR3: CARSPTGANTQYF
D: TRBD2; J: TRBJ2-3; V: TRBV24-1; size: many; DNA: TGTGCCACCAGTGATTTTGGAGCGGGGGGGAGCACAGATACGCAGTATTTT; CDR3: CATSDFGAGGSTDTQYF
D: -; J: TRBJ1-1; V: TRBV11-1; size: -; DNA: TGTGCCAGCAGCTTAGGGCCGGGAGCCGAAGCTTTCTTT; CDR3: CASSLGPGAEAFF
D: -; J: TRBJ2-5; V: TRBV12-3/TRBV12-4; size: -; DNA: TGTGCAGGCAGCCTGTCTCCTCAAGAGACTCAGTACTTC; CDR3: CAGSLSPQETQYF
D: -; J: TRBJ2-2; V: TRBV11-2; size: many; DNA: TGTGCCAGCAGCTTAATCAGGGGTGACACCGGGGAGCTGTTTTTT; CDR3: CASSLIRGDTGELFF
D: -; J: TRBJ2-3; V: TRBV28; size: -; DNA: TGTGCCAGCGGTACCCACACCACAGATGCGCAGTATTTT; CDR3: CASGTHTTDAQYF
D: -; J: TRBJ2-7; V: TRBV5-1; size: many; DNA: TGCGCCAGCAGCTTGGGGGGGGCATCGGGAGAGCAGTACTTC; CDR3: CASSLGGASGEQYF
D: -; J: TRBJ2-3; V: TRBV12-3/TRBV12-4; size: -; DNA: TGTGCTAACAGTTTTTGGGTCCCAAGCACAGACACGCAGTATTTT; CDR3: CANSFWVPSTDTQYF
D: -; J: TRBJ1-2; V: TRBV4-2; size: -; DNA: TGTGTCAGCAGCCAGAGCCCGGGGGATGGCTATACCTTC; CDR3: CVSSQSPGDGYTF
D: -; J: TRBJ2-1; V: TRBV11-2; size: few; DNA: TGTGCCAGCAGCTTAAGGGGTGATAGCTCCTACAATGAGCAGTTCTTC; CDR3: CASSLRGDSSYNEQFF
D: TRBD2; J: TRBJ2-1; V: TRBV11-2; size: -; DNA: TGCACCAGCAGCCGGCGGGGGGCTAGCGGGTCCTCCTACAATGAGCAGTTCTTC; CDR3: CTSSRRGASGSSYNEQFF
D: -; J: TRBJ1-5; V: TRBV20-1; size: -; DNA: TGCAGTGCTCAGGCGGGGATTGAACAGTCCCAGCATTTT; CDR3: CSAQAGIEQSQHF
D: -; J: TRBJ2-5; V: TRBV20-1; size: -; DNA: TGCAATGCTAGAGATGACGGCCGGGAACAAGAGACCCAGTACTTC; CDR3: CNARDDGREQETQYF
D: TRBD1; J: TRBJ1-4; V: TRBV2; size: -; DNA: TGTACCAGCATTCCGGGACAGGTTAATGACAAACTGTTTTTT; CDR3: CTSIPGQVNDKLFF
D: TRBD2; J: TRBJ2-3; V: TRBV6-6; size: few; DNA: TGTGCCAGTGCAACGACTAGCGGAGACCTCACAGATACGCAGTATTTT; CDR3: CASATTSGDLTDTQYF
D: -; J: TRBJ2-2; V: TRBV10-1; size: -; DNA: TGCGCCAGCAGTGTTCACACTGGCAACACCGGGGAGCTGTTTTTT; CDR3: CASSVHTGNTGELFF
D: -; J: TRBJ2-5; V: TRBV5-6; size: -; DNA: TGTGCCAGCAGCCTCAGGGGAGGTTACCAAAAGACCCAGTACTTC; CDR3: CASSLRGGYQKTQYF
D: -; J: TRBJ2-7; V: TRBV5-5; size: -; DNA: TGTACCAGCATCTTGGACTGCCCCTACGAGCAGTACTTC; CDR3: CTSILDCPYEQYF
D: -; J: TRBJ2-7; V: TRBV5-6; size: -; DNA: TGTGCAAGCACCGGCGGGACCTACGAGGAGTACTTC; CDR3: CASTGGTYEEYF
D: -; J: TRBJ1-2; V: TRBV28; size: -; DNA: TGTGCCAACACCACAGGGCTGGGTGGCTACACCTTC; CDR3: CANTTGLGGYTF
D: TRBD2; J: TRBJ2-3; V: TRBV20-1; size: once; DNA: TGCAGTGCTAGTAAGACTAGCCCTATCCATAATACGCGGTATTTT; CDR3: CSASKTSPIHNTRYF
D: -; J: TRBJ1-2; V: TRBV6-1; size: -; DNA: -; CDR3: CANSEDVRSYGCTF
D: -; J: TRBJ1-1; V: TRBV20-1; size: -; DNA: TGCAGTGCTGTTTCCGGAGCCCAAGCTTTCTTT; CDR3: CSAVSGAQAFF
D: -; J: TRBJ2-5; V: TRBV5-6; size: -; DNA: TGTGCCAGCAGCCTCAGGGGAAGTTATCTAGAGACCCAGTACTTC; CDR3: CASSLRGSYLETQYF
D: -; J: TRBJ1-2; V: TRBV11-2; size: -; DNA: TGTGCCAGCAGCTCAACGGCGGAAGCCTATGGCTACACCTTC; CDR3: CASSSTAEAYGYTF
D: -; J: TRBJ2-1; V: TRBV11-3; size: -; DNA: TGTGCCAGCAGCTCATGCAGGAGCTCCTACAACGAGCTGTTCTTC; CDR3: CASSSCRSSYNELFF
D: -; J: TRBJ2-7; V: TRBV2; size: few; DNA: TGTGCCAGCATAAGGACTCCAAGCTCCTACGAGCAGTACTTC; CDR3: CASIRTPSSYEQYF
D: -; J: TRBJ2-1; V: TRBV11-2; size: -; DNA: TGTGCCAGCAGCGGGGGGGCTAGGGGGAGTGGGGCCTACGATGAGCAGTTCTTC; CDR3: CASSGGARGSGAYDEQFF
D: -; J: TRBJ2-1; V: TRBV5-1; size: once; DNA: TGCGCCAGCAGCTTGACAGAGGTCCGGGGGAGTAATGAGCAGTTTTTC; CDR3: CASSLTEVRGSNEQFF
D: TRBD1; J: TRBJ2-3; V: TRBV28; size: once; DNA: TGTGCCAGCAGTTTCCCCCTAGAACAGCCGGGACAGGGATCCACAGATACGCAGTATTTT; CDR3: CASSFPLEQPGQGSTDTQYF